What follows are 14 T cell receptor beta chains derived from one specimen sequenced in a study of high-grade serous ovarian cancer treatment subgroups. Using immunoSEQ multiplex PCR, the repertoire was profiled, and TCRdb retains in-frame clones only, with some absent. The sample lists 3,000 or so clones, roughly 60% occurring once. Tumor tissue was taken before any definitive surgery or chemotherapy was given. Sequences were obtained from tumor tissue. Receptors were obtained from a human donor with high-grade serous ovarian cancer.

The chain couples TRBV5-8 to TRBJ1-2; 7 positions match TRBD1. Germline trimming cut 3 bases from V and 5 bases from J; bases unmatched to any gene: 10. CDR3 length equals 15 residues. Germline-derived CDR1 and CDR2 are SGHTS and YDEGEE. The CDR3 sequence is CASSSLPGTAYGYTF. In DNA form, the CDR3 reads TGTGCCAGCAGCTCCCTACCCGGGACAGCTTATGGCTACACCTTC.

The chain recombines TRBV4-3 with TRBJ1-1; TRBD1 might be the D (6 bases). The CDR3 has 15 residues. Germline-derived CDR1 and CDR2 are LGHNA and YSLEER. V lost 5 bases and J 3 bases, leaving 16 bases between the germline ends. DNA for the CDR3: TGCGCCAGCAGCGGAGGGGGAGGGCTGGACACTGAAGCTTTCTTT. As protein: CASSGGGGLDTEAFF.

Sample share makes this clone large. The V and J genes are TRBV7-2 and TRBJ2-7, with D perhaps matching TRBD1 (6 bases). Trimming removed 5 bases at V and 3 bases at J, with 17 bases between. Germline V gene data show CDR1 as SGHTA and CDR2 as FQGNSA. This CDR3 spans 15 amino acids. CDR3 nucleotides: TGTGCCAGCAGCCCCTACACAGGGACCTACTACGAGCAGTACTTC. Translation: CASSPYTGTYYEQYF.

This chain's CDR3 is CSVVGARGNTEAFF. In DNA form, the CDR3 reads TGCAGCGTTGTAGGCGCCAGGGGTAACACTGAAGCTTTCTTT. The gene calls are TRBV29-1 and TRBJ1-1, with a weak D call TRBD1 (6 bases). The CDR3 length is 14 residues. Germline-derived CDR1 and CDR2 are SQVTM and ANQGSEA. With 4 bases removed from V and 2 bases from J, the gap between germline ends came to 14 bases. Together with reference TRBV29-1 and TRBJ1-1, the CDR3 gives the full variable domain: SAVISQKPSRDICQRGTSLTIQCQVDSQVTMMFWYRQQPGQSLTLIATANQGSEATYESGFVIDKFPISRPNLTFSTLTVSNMSPEDSSIYLCSVVGARGNTEAFFGQGTRLTVV.

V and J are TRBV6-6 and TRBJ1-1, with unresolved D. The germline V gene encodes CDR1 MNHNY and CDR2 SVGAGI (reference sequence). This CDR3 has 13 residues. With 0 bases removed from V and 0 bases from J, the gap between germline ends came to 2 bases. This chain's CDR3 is CASSYSMNTEAFF. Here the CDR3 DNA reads TGTGCCAGCAGTTACTCGATGAACACTGAAGCTTTCTTT.

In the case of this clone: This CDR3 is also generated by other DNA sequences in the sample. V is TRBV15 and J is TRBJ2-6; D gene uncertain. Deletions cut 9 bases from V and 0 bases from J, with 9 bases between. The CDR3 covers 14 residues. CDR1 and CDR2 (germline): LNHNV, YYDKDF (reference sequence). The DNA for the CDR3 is TGTGCCACACGACAAGGCTCTGGGGCCAACGTCCTGACTTTC. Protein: CATRQGSGANVLTF. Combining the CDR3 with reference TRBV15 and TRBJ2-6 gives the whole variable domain DAMVIQNPRYQVTQFGKPVTLSCSQTLNHNVMYWYQQKSSQAPKLLFHYYDKDFNNEADTPDNFQSRRPNTSFCFLDIRSPGLGDTAMYLCATRQGSGANVLTFGAGSRLTVL.

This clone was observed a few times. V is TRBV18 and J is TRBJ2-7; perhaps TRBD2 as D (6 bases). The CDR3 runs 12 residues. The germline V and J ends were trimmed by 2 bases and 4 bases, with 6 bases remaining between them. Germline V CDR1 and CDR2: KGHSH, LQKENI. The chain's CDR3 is CASSPGGYEQYF. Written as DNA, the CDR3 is TGTGCCAGCTCACCAGGGGGGTACGAGCAGTACTTC. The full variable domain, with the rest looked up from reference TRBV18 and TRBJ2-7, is NAGVMQNPRHLVRRRGQEARLRCSPMKGHSHVYWYRQLPEEGLKFMVYLQKENIIDESGMPKERFSAEFPKEGPSILRIQQVVRGDSAAYFCASSPGGYEQYFGPGTRLTVT.

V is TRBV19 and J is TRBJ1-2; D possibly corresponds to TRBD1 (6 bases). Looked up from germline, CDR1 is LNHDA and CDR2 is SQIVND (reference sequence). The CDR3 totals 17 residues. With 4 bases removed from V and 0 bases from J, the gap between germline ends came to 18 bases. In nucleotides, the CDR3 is TGTGCCAGTAGTACTCTTGGCAGGGGAGGGCCTAACTATGGCTACACCTTC. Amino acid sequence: CASSTLGRGGPNYGYTF.

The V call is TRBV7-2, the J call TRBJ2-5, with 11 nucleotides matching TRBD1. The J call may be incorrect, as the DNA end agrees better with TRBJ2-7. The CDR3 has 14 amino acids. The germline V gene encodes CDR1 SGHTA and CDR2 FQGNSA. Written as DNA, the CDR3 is TGTGCCAGCAGCGCGGGGACAGGGGGCTACGAGCAGTACTTC. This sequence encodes CASSAGTGGYEQYF.

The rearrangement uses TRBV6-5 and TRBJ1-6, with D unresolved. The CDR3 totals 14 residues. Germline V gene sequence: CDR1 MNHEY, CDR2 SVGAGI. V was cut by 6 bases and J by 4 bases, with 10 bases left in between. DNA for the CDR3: TGTGCCAGCAGATCGGGGATTTATAATTCACCCCTCCACTTT. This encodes CASRSGIYNSPLHF.

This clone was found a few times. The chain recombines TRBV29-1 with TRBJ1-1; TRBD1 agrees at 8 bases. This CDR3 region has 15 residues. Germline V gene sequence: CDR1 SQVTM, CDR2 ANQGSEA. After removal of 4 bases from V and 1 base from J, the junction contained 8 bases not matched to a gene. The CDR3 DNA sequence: TGCAGCGTTGGGGGACAGGCCCCGGGGAACACTGAAGCTTTCTTT. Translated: CSVGGQAPGNTEAFF. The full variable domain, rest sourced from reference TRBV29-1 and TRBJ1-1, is SAVISQKPSRDICQRGTSLTIQCQVDSQVTMMFWYRQQPGQSLTLIATANQGSEATYESGFVIDKFPISRPNLTFSTLTVSNMSPEDSSIYLCSVGGQAPGNTEAFFGQGTRLTVV.

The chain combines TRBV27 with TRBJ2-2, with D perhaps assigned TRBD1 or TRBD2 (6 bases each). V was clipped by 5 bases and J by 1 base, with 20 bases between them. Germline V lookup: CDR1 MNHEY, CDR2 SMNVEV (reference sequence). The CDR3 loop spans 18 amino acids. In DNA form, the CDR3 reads TGTGCCAGCAGTGGATTGGTAGGGGGGAACTGGAACACCGGGGAGCTGTTTTTT. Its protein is CASSGLVGGNWNTGELFF.

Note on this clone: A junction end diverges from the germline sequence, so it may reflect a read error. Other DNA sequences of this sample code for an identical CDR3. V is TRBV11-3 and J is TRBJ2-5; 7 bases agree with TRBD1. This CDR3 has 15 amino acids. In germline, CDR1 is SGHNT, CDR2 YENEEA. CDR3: CASSSVGRGQETQYF. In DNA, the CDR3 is TGTGCTAGCAGCTCCGTCGGACGGGGACAGGAGACCCAGTACTTC.

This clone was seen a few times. The DNA for the CDR3 is TGTGCCAGCAGCGGAATGACCGGGGAGCTGTTTTTT. Translating it yields CASSGMTGELFF. J is TRBJ2-2 and V is TRBV9, with unresolved D. CDR3 length: 12 amino acids. Per germline, CDR1 SGDLS and CDR2 YYNGEE. Deletions cut 3 bases from V and 5 bases from J, with 5 bases between. Full variable domain (outside the CDR3, taken from reference TRBV9 and TRBJ2-2): DSGVTQTPKHLITATGQRVTLRCSPRSGDLSVYWYQQSLDQGLQFLIQYYNGEERAKGNILERFSAQQFPDLHSELNLSSLELGDSALYFCASSGMTGELFFGEGSRLTVL.